This T cell receptor beta chain came from a study of blood T cells in healthy people across ages. With a J-beta primer mix and a sample-barcoded 5' primer, a second PCR ran about 7 to 12 cycles. TCRdb re-analysed the 5' RACE reads in MiXCR, keeping a single row per CDR3 protein. The sample has 850,000 to 950,000 distinct CDR3 sequences, more than 25% seen once. In regard to this clonotype: Its antigen is not known.

Trimming removed 4 bases from V and 3 bases from J; junction bases left unmatched: 7. The length of the CDR3 is 14 residues. Looked up from germline, CDR1 is DFQATT and CDR2 is SNEGSKA (reference sequence). There were at least 6 micrograms of total RNA extracted from every sample. General study points: In older individuals, TCR beta diversity per million T cells was lower, falling roughly linearly with age.

This sequence was found in a woman of 80 years or more in good health. The source material was blood. This chain joins TRBV20-1 and TRBJ1-2, with 8 bases identical to TRBD1. CDR3 sequence reads: CSAKFDRGDYGYTF. DNA of the CDR3: TGCAGTGCTAAGTTTGACAGGGGAGACTATGGCTACACCTTC.